These 11 T cell receptor beta chains came from one sample sequenced in a study of blood T cells in healthy people across ages. PCR was performed a second time for about 6 to 11 cycles using a sample-barcoded 5' primer and a J-beta primer mix. Each CDR3 protein gets one entry after TCRdb re-called the 5' RACE reads with MiXCR. Of 700,000 to 850,000 distinct CDR3 sequences listed, under 40% are singletons. What was sequenced was blood. These receptors all stem from a man aged 18-30 years in good health.

This chain uses TRBV11-1 with TRBJ2-5; 7 nucleotides agree with TRBD2. The J call is in doubt because the DNA end fits TRBJ2-7 better. Germline CDR1 and CDR2: SGHAT and FQDESV (reference sequence). The CDR3 has 12 amino acids. The CDR3 reads CASSFGEGEQYF. The CDR3 DNA sequence: TGTGCCAGCAGCTTCGGGGAGGGCGAGCAGTACTTC.

This clonotype came up a few times. The V and J genes are TRBV12-3 or TRBV12-4 and TRBJ2-7; 10 bases are shared with TRBD1. The CDR3 contains 15 residues. V dropped 5 bases and J dropped 6; count of bases not matched to a gene: 10. CDR3 nucleotides: TGTGCCAGCAGTCCCCCGGGACAGGGGCCTTCCGAGCAGTACTTC. Translated, it gives CASSPPGQGPSEQYF.

This clonotype was counted a few times. The rearrangement joins TRBV5-6 to TRBJ2-7; 7 positions match TRBD1. The CDR3 contains 14 residues. V lost 5 bases to trimming and J lost 2 bases; unmatched junction nucleotides: 7. Per the germline V gene, CDR1 is SGHDT and CDR2 is YYEEEE. CDR3 sequence (DNA): TGTGCCAGCAGTCCCGGGACAGAACCCTACGAGCAGTACTTC. It translates to CASSPGTEPYEQYF.

This clonotype was counted only a few times. V usage is TRBV5-8 and J usage is TRBJ2-1; D tentatively fits TRBD1 or TRBD2 (5 bases each). Between the trimmed V and J ends, which lost 6 bases and 12 bases, there was a span of 16 bases. Germline V gives CDR1 SGHTS, CDR2 YDEGEE. This CDR3 is built from 12 residues. CDR3 DNA sequence: TGTGCCAGCACCTATGGGGGTGTCGTGCAGTTCTTC. Its translation: CASTYGGVVQFF.

This clonotype has more than one count but fewer than ten. The J gene is TRBJ1-2, the V gene TRBV6-4, with D possibly matching TRBD1 (5 bases). The germline V and J ends were trimmed by 0 bases and 7 bases, with 9 bases remaining between them. The CDR3 consists of 13 residues. The germline CDR1 and CDR2 sequences are MRHNA and SNTAGT. The CDR3 bases are TGTGCCAGCAGTGACTCGGGGACTGGTGGCTACACCTTC. Translation: CASSDSGTGGYTF.

A word on this clonotype: A much larger clone lies one base from this, so it may be a read error. This rearrangement joins TRBV5-5 to TRBJ2-7; D may correspond to TRBD1 or TRBD2 (5 bases each). Trimming removed 4 bases from V and 7 bases from J, with 18 bases in between. The CDR3 is 14 amino acids. The V gene's germline CDR1 is SGHKS and CDR2 YYEKEE (reference sequence). The CDR3, as DNA: TGTGCCAGCAGCCCCGGGACCTATAACAATGAGCAGTACTTC. Its translation: CASSPGTYNNEQYF. The full variable domain, rest sourced from reference TRBV5-5 and TRBJ2-7, is DAGVTQSPTHLIKTRGQQVTLRCSPISGHKSVSWYQQVLGQGPQFIFQYYEKEERGRGNFPDRFSARQFPNYSSELNVNALLLGDSALYLCASSPGTYNNEQYFGPGTRLTVT.

This clonotype appeared a few times. This sequence joins TRBV20-1 and TRBJ1-6, with D hard to call. Germline CDR1 and CDR2: DFQATT and SNEGSKA (reference sequence). The CDR3 spans 14 residues. V was trimmed by 5 bases and J by 7 bases, leaving 15 bases between them. DNA of the CDR3: TGCAGTGCTTCCACCGGGCAGGAGAATTCACCCCTCCACTTT. It is translated as CSASTGQENSPLHF.

This clonotype was recorded a few times. The rearrangement uses TRBV6-6 and TRBJ2-1; 12 nucleotides match TRBD1. CDR1 and CDR2 (germline): MNHNY, SVGAGI (reference sequence). The junction had 10 bases not matched to a gene; V was cut back by 6 bases and J by 7 bases. The CDR3 has 16 residues. CDR3 bases: TGTGCCAGCAGCCAGGTACCGGGACAGGGGGCAAATGAGCAGTTCTTC. This encodes CASSQVPGQGANEQFF.

The chain uses TRBV20-1 and TRBJ2-5; weak D call: TRBD1 (5 bases). CDR1 is DFQATT, CDR2 SNEGSKA, per germline (reference sequence). V lost 3 bases, J lost 5 bases, and 10 bases lay in between. The CDR3 runs to 12 residues. The CDR3 DNA is TGCAGTGCTAGGCGACAGAGGGAGACCCAGTACTTC. Its translation: CSARRQRETQYF.

CDR3 nucleotides: TGTGCCTGGAGTGTAAATACTCCTTCACCCCTCCACTTT. This gives the protein CAWSVNTPSPLHF. The gene calls are TRBV30 and TRBJ1-6; D is unclear. CDR3 length equals 13 residues. V was shortened by 0 bases and J by 9 bases, with 9 bases between the two germline ends. Germline assignment: CDR1 GTSNPN and CDR2 SVGIG (reference sequence).

This clonotype appeared a few times. The chain couples TRBV4-1 to TRBJ1-5, with D unresolved. V was cut by 0 bases and J by 5 bases, with 11 bases left in between. CDR3 length equals 15 residues. Germline-derived CDR1 and CDR2 are MGHRA and YSYEKL. The CDR3 loop reads CASSQEGGFDQPQHF. The CDR3 DNA follows: TGCGCCAGCAGCCAAGAAGGAGGGTTCGATCAGCCCCAGCATTTT.